Listed below are T cell receptor beta chains from one sample, sequenced in a study of quantifying T cell responses using KT2 cells. TCRdb re-called the UMI-ligation and nested PCR reads through MiXCR, storing one row per CDR3 protein. The sample has over 35,000 distinct CDR3 sequences, 15% to 20% seen once; the top ten hold around two fifths. Sequencing was done on a sample of PBMCs spiked with cells of the T cell clone KT2. Every receptor here comes from a human donor. Each CDR3 is given with its conserved first and last residue. The order of the fields is D gene, CDR3 length, J gene, V gene, clone size, CDR3 protein, CDR3 DNA. D genes are given only for firm matches. Clone size is given for some rows only: seen once, a few or many times, or a class if the clone is expanded.

>-|16|TRBJ2-6|TRBV11-2|-
CASSLATGLGANVLTF
TGTGCCAGCAGCTTAGCAACAGGGCTGGGGGCCAACGTCCTGACTTTC
>-|12|TRBJ1-1|TRBV6-5|few
CASRLVGPEAFF
TGTGCCAGCAGACTAGTAGGGCCTGAAGCTTTCTTT
>-|16|TRBJ1-1|TRBV6-5|-
CASSYSEDTKNTEAFF
TGTGCCAGCAGTTACTCAGAGGACACCAAGAACACTGAAGCTTTCTTT
>-|15|TRBJ2-3|TRBV10-3|many
CAISERGTSTDTQYF
TGTGCCATCAGTGAGCGGGGGACTAGCACAGATACGCAGTATTTT
>TRBD2|14|TRBJ2-7|TRBV2|many
CASSTSGTTYEQYF
TGTGCCAGCAGTACTAGCGGGACCACCTACGAGCAGTACTTC
>-|14|TRBJ2-5|TRBV14|-
CASSQDWSKETQYF
TGTGCCAGCAGCCAAGATTGGTCGAAAGAGACCCAGTACTTC
>-|14|TRBJ2-5|TRBV5-4|few
CASSLEWAEGTQYF
TGTGCCAGCAGCTTGGAATGGGCGGAGGGGACCCAGTACTTC
>TRBD1|13|TRBJ2-1|TRBV6-2/TRBV6-3|-
CASSLGDSSEQFF
TGTGCCAGCAGCTTAGGGGACAGCTCCGAGCAGTTCTTC
>-|17|TRBJ1-5|TRBV2|few
CASSEARRGVSNQPQHF
TGTGCCAGCAGTGAAGCACGAAGGGGGGTTAGCAATCAGCCCCAGCATTTT
>TRBD1|15|TRBJ1-1|TRBV6-5|few
CASSPRSGTGTEAFF
TGTGCCAGCAGTCCTCGATCCGGGACAGGAACTGAAGCTTTCTTT
>TRBD2|16|TRBJ2-1|TRBV4-2|many
CASSQSLAGTYNEQFF
TGTGCCAGCAGCCAGTCACTAGCGGGGACTTACAATGAGCAGTTCTTC
>-|15|TRBJ2-6|TRBV11-2|-
CASSGWRAGANVLTF
TGTGCCAGCAGCGGATGGCGGGCTGGGGCCAACGTCCTGACTTTC
>TRBD2|18|TRBJ2-1|TRBV7-9|-
CASSSTGGPQSNYNEQFF
TGTGCCAGCAGCTCTACGGGGGGGCCGCAGTCTAACTACAATGAGCAGTTCTTC
>-|11|TRBJ2-7|TRBV29-1|few
CSVRGTHEQYF
TGCAGCGTTAGAGGGACCCACGAGCAGTACTTC
>TRBD1|17|TRBJ1-5|TRBV7-7|many
CASSMPRDRGCNQPQHF
TGTGCCAGCAGCATGCCCCGGGACAGGGGATGCAATCAGCCCCAGCATTTT
>-|13|TRBJ2-1|TRBV7-9|few
CASSSRQYNEQFF
TGTGCCAGCAGCTCCCGACAGTACAATGAGCAGTTCTTC
>-|12|TRBJ1-4|TRBV7-9|-
CASSSTNEKLFF
TGTGCCAGCAGCTCAACTAATGAAAAACTGTTTTTT
>TRBD2|11|TRBJ2-7|TRBV2|-
CASRGGYEQYF
TGTGCCAGCAGGGGAGGGTACGAGCAGTACTTC
>-|13|TRBJ1-2|TRBV6-1|few
CATLTDFVGGYTF
TGTGCCACCCTGACAGACTTTGTTGGTGGCTACACCTTC
>TRBD1|18|TRBJ1-1|TRBV10-1|few
CASSGTGEWGRPDTEAFF
TGCGCCAGCAGTGGGACAGGGGAGTGGGGCCGGCCCGACACTGAAGCTTTCTTT
>-|13|TRBJ1-6|TRBV29-1|few
CSAGIGGNSPLHF
TGCAGCGCCGGAATAGGGGGAAATTCACCCCTCCACTTT
>-|16|TRBJ2-3|TRBV6-2/TRBV6-3|-
CASSTSMVGVGDTQYF
TGTGCCAGCAGCACCTCCATGGTTGGGGTTGGAGATACGCAGTATTTT
>-|16|TRBJ2-2|TRBV4-2|few
CASSQERTANTGELFF
TGTGCCAGCAGCCAAGAAAGGACAGCGAACACCGGGGAGCTGTTTTTT
>TRBD1|14|TRBJ1-5|TRBV20-1|many
CSAKIQGGNQPQHF
TGCAGTGCTAAAATACAGGGGGGCAATCAGCCCCAGCATTTT
>-|13|TRBJ2-1|TRBV2|-
CASRPREYNEQFF
TGTGCCAGCAGACCTCGGGAGTACAATGAGCAGTTCTTC
>-|14|TRBJ2-7|TRBV7-9|-
CASSLAYSVHEQYF
TGTGCCAGCAGCTTAGCGTACAGTGTCCACGAGCAGTACTTC
>-|17|TRBJ1-2|TRBV10-2|few
CASSVGRDGTFNYGYTF
TGCGCCAGCAGTGTGGGACGGGACGGAACTTTTAACTATGGCTACACCTTC
>TRBD2|13|TRBJ2-3|TRBV20-1|few
CSAKTSGTDTQYF
TGCAGTGCTAAGACTAGCGGCACAGATACGCAGTATTTT
>-|13|TRBJ1-1|TRBV12-3/TRBV12-4|many
CASSIRTEAEAFF
TGTGCCAGCAGTATACGGACCGAAGCCGAAGCTTTCTTT
>-|16|TRBJ2-4|TRBV10-3|few
CAISEGLSKDKNIQYF
TGTGCCATCAGTGAAGGTCTATCGAAAGACAAAAACATTCAGTACTTC
>-|15|TRBJ1-2|TRBV5-1|many
CASSLEADFHYGYTF
TGCGCCAGCAGCTTGGAGGCGGATTTCCACTATGGCTACACCTTC
>-|13|TRBJ2-5|TRBV2|many
CASSRTEIETQYF
TGTGCCAGCAGTCGGACAGAGATAGAGACCCAGTACTTC
>-|13|TRBJ2-1|TRBV30|many
CAWSVSNYNEQFF
TGTGCCTGGAGTGTCTCGAATTACAATGAGCAGTTCTTC
>TRBD2|12|TRBJ2-5|TRBV2|-
CASGRLAETQYF
TGTGCCAGCGGAAGACTAGCAGAGACCCAGTACTTC
>-|11|TRBJ2-1|TRBV4-2|-
CASSPGGEQFF
TGTGCCAGCAGCCCTGGGGGGGAGCAGTTCTTC
>-|14|TRBJ1-6|TRBV9|-
CASSGRSEDSPLHF
TGTGCCAGCAGCGGCAGAAGTGAGGATTCACCCCTCCACTTT
>-|15|TRBJ1-5|TRBV6-2/TRBV6-3|few
CASSYSGSGNQPQHF
TGTGCCAGCAGTTACTCAGGGTCAGGCAATCAGCCCCAGCATTTT
>TRBD1|15|TRBJ1-1|TRBV5-1|-
CASSLGTGGNTEAFF
TGCGCCAGCAGCTTGGGGACAGGGGGGAACACTGAAGCTTTCTTT
>-|13|TRBJ1-1|TRBV10-3|many
CAISESMNTEAFF
TGTGCCATCAGTGAGTCGATGAACACTGAAGCTTTCTTT
>-|15|TRBJ1-2|TRBV20-1|many
CSAREAGQADYGYTF
TGCAGTGCTAGAGAAGCAGGGCAGGCTGACTATGGCTACACCTTC
>-|12|TRBJ2-7|TRBV15|few
CATSRVGYEQYF
TGTGCCACCAGCAGAGTGGGTTACGAGCAGTACTTC
>-|15|TRBJ2-3|TRBV5-1|few
CASSRARLETDTQYF
TGCGCCAGCAGCCGGGCCCGACTAGAGACAGATACGCAGTATTTT
>-|12|TRBJ2-7|TRBV7-9|many
CASSPLDYEQYF
TGTGCCAGCAGCCCGCTGGACTACGAGCAGTACTTC
>TRBD1|12|TRBJ2-7|TRBV2|-
CAGGQLTYEQYF
TGTGCCGGGGGACAGCTTACCTACGAGCAGTACTTC
>TRBD1|15|TRBJ2-2|TRBV29-1|many
CSVETGQGHTGELFF
TGCAGCGTTGAGACGGGACAGGGTCACACCGGGGAGCTGTTTTTT
>-|19|TRBJ2-7|TRBV4-1|-
CASSQVAREDGVSSYEQYF
TGCGCCAGCAGCCAAGTGGCGCGCGAGGACGGGGTGAGCTCCTACGAGCAGTACTTC
>TRBD1|15|TRBJ2-7|TRBV2|few
CASSEPDRASYEQYF
TGTGCCAGCAGTGAACCGGACAGGGCCTCCTACGAGCAGTACTTC
>-|13|TRBJ1-6|TRBV6-5|few
CASADSQGSPLHF
TGTGCCAGCGCGGACAGTCAAGGTAGTCCCCTCCACTTT
>-|14|TRBJ2-4|TRBV4-2|-
CASSQDQGINIQYF
TGTGCCAGCAGCCAAGACCAGGGCATAAACATTCAGTACTTC
>TRBD2|15|TRBJ2-1|TRBV29-1|-
CSVEDLAGTYNEQFF
TGCAGCGTTGAAGACCTAGCGGGAACGTACAATGAGCAGTTCTTC
>-|15|TRBJ2-7|TRBV7-9|-
CASNGVGQRSYEQYF
TGTGCCAGCAACGGTGTGGGGCAGCGGTCCTACGAGCAGTACTTC
>TRBD1|14|TRBJ1-5|TRBV6-6|-
CASSYGQGDQPQHF
TGTGCCAGCAGTTATGGACAGGGAGATCAGCCCCAGCATTTT
>-|15|TRBJ2-1|TRBV12-3/TRBV12-4|-
CASSLRQPSNNEQFF
TGTGCCAGCAGTTTGCGACAGCCGTCTAACAATGAGCAGTTCTTC